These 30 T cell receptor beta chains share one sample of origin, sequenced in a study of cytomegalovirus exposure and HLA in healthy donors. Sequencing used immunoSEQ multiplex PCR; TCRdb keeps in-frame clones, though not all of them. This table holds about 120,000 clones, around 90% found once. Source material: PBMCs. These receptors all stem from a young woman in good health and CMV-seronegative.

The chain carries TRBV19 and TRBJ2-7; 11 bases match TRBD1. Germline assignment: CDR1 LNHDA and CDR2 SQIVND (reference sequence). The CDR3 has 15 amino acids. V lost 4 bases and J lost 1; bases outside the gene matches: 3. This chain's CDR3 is CASSTGTGGSYEQYF. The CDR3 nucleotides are TGTGCCAGTAGTACCGGGACAGGGGGTTCCTACGAGCAGTACTTC.

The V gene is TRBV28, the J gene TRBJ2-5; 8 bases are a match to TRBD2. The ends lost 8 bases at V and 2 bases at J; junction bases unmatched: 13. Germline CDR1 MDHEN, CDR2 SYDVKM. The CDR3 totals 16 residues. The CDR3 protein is CASATLRGGNQETQYF. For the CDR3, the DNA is TGTGCCAGCGCCACTTTGCGCGGGGGGAATCAAGAGACCCAGTACTTC.

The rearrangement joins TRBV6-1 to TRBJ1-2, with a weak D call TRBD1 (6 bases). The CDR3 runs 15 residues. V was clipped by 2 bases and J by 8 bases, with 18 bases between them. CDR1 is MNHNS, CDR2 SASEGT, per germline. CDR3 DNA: TGTGCCAGCAGTGAAATCTTTGGGACGGGGACAGGCTACACCTTC. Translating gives CASSEIFGTGTGYTF.

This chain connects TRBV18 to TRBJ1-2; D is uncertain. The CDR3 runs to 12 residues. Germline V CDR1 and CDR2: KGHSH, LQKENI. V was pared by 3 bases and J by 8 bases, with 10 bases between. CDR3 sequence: CASSPRGGGYTF. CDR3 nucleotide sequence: TGTGCCAGCTCACCGCGAGGCGGGGGCTACACCTTC. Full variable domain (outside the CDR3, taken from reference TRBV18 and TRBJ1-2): NAGVMQNPRHLVRRRGQEARLRCSPMKGHSHVYWYRQLPEEGLKFMVYLQKENIIDESGMPKERFSAEFPKEGPSILRIQQVVRGDSAAYFCASSPRGGGYTFGSGTRLTVV.

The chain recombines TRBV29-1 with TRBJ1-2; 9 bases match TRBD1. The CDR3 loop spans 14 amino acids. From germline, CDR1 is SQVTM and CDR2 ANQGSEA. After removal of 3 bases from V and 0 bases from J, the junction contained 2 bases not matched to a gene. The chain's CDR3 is CSVDTGGTNYGYTF. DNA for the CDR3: TGCAGCGTTGATACAGGGGGCACTAACTATGGCTACACCTTC.

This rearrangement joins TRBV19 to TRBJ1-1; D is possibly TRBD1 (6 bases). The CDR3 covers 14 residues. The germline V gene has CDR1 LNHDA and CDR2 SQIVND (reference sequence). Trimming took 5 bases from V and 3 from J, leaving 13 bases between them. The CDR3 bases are TGTGCCAGTAGTCACGACAGGACCCACACTGAAGCTTTCTTT. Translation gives CASSHDRTHTEAFF.

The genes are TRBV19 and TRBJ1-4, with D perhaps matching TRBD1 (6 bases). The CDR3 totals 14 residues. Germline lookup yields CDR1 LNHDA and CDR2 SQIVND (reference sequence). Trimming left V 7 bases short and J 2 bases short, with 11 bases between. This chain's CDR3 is CASNNQGTNEKLFF. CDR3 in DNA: TGTGCCAGTAACAACCAGGGGACTAATGAAAAACTGTTTTTT.

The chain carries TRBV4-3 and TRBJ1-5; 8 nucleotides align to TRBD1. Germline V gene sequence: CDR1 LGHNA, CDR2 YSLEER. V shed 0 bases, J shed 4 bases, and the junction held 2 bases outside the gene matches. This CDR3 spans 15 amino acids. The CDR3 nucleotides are TGCGCCAGCAGCCAAGACTGGACAGGGAATCAGCCCCAGCATTTT. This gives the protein CASSQDWTGNQPQHF.

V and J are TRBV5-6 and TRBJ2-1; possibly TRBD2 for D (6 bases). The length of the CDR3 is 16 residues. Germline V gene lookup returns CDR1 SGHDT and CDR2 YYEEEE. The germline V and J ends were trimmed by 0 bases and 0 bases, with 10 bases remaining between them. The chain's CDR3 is CASSLVGGSSYNEQFF. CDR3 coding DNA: TGTGCCAGCAGCTTGGTGGGAGGAAGCTCCTACAATGAGCAGTTCTTC.

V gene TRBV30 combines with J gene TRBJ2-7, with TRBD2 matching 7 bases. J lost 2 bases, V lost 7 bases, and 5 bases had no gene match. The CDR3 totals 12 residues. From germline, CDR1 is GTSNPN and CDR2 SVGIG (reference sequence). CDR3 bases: TGTGCCTACGGCGGGAGCACCTACGAGCAGTACTTC. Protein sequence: CAYGGSTYEQYF.

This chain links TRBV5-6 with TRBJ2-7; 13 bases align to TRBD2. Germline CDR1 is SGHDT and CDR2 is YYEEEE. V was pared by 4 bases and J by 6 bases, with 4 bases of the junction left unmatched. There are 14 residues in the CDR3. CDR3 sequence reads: CASSLGLAGSEQYF. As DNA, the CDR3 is TGTGCCAGCAGCCTGGGACTAGCGGGGAGCGAGCAGTACTTC.

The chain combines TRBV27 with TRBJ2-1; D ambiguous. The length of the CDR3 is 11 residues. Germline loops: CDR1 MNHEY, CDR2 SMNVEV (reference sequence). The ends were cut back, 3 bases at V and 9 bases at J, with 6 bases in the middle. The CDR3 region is CASSLLGEQFF. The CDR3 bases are TGTGCCAGCAGTTTGCTCGGTGAGCAGTTCTTC.

CDR3 protein: CASSLEPGRDEQYF. The CDR3 DNA reads as TGCGCCAGCAGCTTGGAACCGGGGAGGGATGAGCAGTACTTC. J is TRBJ2-7 and V is TRBV5-1, with 7 bases lining up with TRBD2. Germline V gene data show CDR1 as SGHRS and CDR2 as YFSETQ. Trimming removed 0 bases from V and 7 bases from J; junction bases left unmatched: 7. The CDR3 length is 14 residues. Based on the CDR3 plus reference TRBV5-1 and TRBJ2-7, the full variable domain is KAGVTQTPRYLIKTRGQQVTLSCSPISGHRSVSWYQQTPGQGLQFLFEYFSETQRNKGNFPGRFSGRQFSNSRSEMNVSTLELGDSALYLCASSLEPGRDEQYFGPGTRLTVT.

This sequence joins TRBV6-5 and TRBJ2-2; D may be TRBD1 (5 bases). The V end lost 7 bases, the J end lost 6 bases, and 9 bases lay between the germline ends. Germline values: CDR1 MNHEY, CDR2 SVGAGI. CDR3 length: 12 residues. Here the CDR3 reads CASTAGSGELFF. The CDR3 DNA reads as TGTGCCAGCACAGCAGGGTCCGGGGAGCTGTTTTTT.

The CDR3 sequence: CASSDPKTWDRGLTQYF. The CDR3 region has the DNA TGTGCCAGCAGTGACCCTAAAACGTGGGACAGGGGTTTGACCCAGTACTTC. The V gene is TRBV6-1, the J gene TRBJ2-5, with 10 bases aligning to TRBD1. Germline V gene sequence: CDR1 MNHNS, CDR2 SASEGT. V was clipped by 3 bases and J by 7 bases; unmatched bases: 14. CDR3 length equals 17 residues.

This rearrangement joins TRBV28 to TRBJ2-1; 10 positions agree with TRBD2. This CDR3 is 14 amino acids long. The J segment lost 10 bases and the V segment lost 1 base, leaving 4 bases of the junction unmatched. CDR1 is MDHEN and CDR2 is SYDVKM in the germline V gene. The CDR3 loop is CASSLSGLAEEQFF. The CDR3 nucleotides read TGTGCCAGCAGTTTATCCGGACTAGCGGAAGAGCAGTTCTTC.

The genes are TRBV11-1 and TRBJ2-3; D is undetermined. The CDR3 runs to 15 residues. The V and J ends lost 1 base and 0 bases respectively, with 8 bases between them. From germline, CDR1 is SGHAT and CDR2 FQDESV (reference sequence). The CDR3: CASSLVHTSTDTQYF. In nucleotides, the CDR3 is TGTGCCAGCAGCTTAGTTCATACTAGCACAGATACGCAGTATTTT.

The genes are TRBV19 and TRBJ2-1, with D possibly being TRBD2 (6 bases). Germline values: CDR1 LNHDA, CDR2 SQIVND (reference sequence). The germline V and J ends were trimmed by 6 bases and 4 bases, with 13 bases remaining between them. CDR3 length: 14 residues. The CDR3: CASRRGSGYNEQFF. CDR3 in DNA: TGTGCCAGTAGAAGGGGTAGCGGATACAATGAGCAGTTCTTC.

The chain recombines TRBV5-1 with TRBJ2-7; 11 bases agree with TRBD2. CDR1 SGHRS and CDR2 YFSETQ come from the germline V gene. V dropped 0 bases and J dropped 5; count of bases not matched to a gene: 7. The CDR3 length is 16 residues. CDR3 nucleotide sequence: TGCGCCAGCAGCTTGGCCAAGACTAGCGGGGACCACGAGCAGTACTTC. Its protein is CASSLAKTSGDHEQYF.

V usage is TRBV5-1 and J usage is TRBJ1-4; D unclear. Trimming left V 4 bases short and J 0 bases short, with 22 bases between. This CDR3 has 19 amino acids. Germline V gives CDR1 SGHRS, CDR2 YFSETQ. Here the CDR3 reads CASSPTGRGISATNEKLFF. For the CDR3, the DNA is TGCGCCAGCAGCCCTACCGGACGAGGGATCTCTGCAACTAATGAAAAACTGTTTTTT.

The CDR3 is CASSPGTVGNEQFF. CDR3 nucleotides: TGCGCCAGCAGCCCGGGGACAGTGGGCAATGAGCAGTTCTTC. The chain joins TRBV4-1 to TRBJ2-1; 7 nucleotides match TRBD1. The CDR3 length is 14 residues. Germline V gives CDR1 MGHRA, CDR2 YSYEKL. V shed 4 bases and J 6 bases; nucleotides not matched to a gene: 6.

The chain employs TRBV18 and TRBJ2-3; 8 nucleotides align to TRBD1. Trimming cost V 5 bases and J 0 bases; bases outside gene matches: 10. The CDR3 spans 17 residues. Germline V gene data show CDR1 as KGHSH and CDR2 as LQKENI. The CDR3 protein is CASSDRGQGVSTDTQYF. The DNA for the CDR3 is TGTGCCAGCTCAGATCGTGGACAGGGTGTAAGCACAGATACGCAGTATTTT.

The CDR3 coding sequence is TGTGCCAGCAGCCCAGGGGCGGGGGATGGCTATGGCTACACCTTC. This translates into CASSPGAGDGYGYTF. The V gene is TRBV7-9, the J gene TRBJ1-2; tentatively, D is TRBD1 (6 bases). V was pared by 5 bases and J by 4 bases, with 17 bases between. The CDR3 runs to 15 residues. Germline CDR1 is SEHNR and CDR2 is FQNEAQ (reference sequence).

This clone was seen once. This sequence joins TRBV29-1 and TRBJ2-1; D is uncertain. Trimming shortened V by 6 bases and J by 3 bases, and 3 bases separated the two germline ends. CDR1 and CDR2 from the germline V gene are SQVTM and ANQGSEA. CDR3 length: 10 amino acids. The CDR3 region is CSVSYNEQFF. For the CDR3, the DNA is TGCAGCGTGAGCTACAATGAGCAGTTCTTC.

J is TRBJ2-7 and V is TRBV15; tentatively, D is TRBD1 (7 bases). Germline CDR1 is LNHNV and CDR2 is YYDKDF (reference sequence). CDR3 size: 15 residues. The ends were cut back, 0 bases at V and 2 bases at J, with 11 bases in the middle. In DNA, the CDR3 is TGTGCCACCAGCAGAGATCCAGGGGGGACCTACGAGCAGTACTTC. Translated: CATSRDPGGTYEQYF.

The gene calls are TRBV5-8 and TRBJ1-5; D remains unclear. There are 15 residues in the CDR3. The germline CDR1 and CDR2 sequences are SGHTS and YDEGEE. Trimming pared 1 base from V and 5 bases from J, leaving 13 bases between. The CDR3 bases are TGTGCCAGCAGCTTGAGATGGAGAGAGGATCAGCCCCAGCATTTT. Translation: CASSLRWREDQPQHF. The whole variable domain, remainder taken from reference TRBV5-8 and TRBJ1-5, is EAGVTQSPTHLIKTRGQQATLRCSPISGHTSVYWYQQALGLGLQFLLWYDEGEERNRGNFPPRFSGRQFPNYSSELNVNALELEDSALYLCASSLRWREDQPQHFGDGTRLSIL.

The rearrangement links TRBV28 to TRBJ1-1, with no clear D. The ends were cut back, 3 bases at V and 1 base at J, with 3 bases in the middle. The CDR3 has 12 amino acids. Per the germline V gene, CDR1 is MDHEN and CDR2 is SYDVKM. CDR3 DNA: TGTGCCAGCAGTTTGGCGAACACTGAAGCTTTCTTT. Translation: CASSLANTEAFF.

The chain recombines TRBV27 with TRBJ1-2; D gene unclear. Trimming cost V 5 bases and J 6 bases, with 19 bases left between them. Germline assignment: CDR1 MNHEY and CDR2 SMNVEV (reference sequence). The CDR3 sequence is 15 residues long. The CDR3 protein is CASSLKLLGTNGYTF. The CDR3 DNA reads TGTGCCAGCAGTCTAAAGCTTCTAGGTACCAATGGCTACACCTTC.

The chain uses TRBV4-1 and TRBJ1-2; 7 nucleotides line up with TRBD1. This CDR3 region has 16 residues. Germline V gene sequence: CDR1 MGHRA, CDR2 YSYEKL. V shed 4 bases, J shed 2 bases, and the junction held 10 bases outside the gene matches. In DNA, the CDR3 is TGCGCCAGCAGCCTCGACCGGGACAGAGCCAACTATGGCTACACCTTC. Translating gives CASSLDRDRANYGYTF.

The CDR3 DNA sequence: TGTGCCAGCAGCTTAGCATCCGGGAAACCTGGCTACACCTTC. It yields the protein CASSLASGKPGYTF. This chain uses TRBV7-9 with TRBJ1-2; D unclear. The germline V and J ends were trimmed by 0 bases and 7 bases, with 12 bases remaining between them. The CDR3 is made up of 14 amino acids. Germline V CDR1 and CDR2: SEHNR, FQNEAQ (reference sequence). The whole variable domain, filled in from reference TRBV7-9 and TRBJ1-2, reads DTGVSQNPRHKITKRGQNVTFRCDPISEHNRLYWYRQTLGQGPEFLTYFQNEAQLEKSRLLSDRFSAERPKGSFSTLEIQRTEQGDSAMYLCASSLASGKPGYTFGSGTRLTVV.